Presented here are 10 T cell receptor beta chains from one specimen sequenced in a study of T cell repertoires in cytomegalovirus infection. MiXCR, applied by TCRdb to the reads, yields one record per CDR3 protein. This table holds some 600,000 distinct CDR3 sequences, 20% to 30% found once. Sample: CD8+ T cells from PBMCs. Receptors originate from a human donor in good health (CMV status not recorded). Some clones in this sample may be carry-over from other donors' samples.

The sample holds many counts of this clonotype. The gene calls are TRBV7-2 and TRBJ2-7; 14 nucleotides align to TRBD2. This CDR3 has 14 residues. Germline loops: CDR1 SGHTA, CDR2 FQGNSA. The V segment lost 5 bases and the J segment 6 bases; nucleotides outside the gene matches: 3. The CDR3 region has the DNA TGTGCCAGCAGCGCTGGGACTAGCGGGGGCGAGCAGTACGTC. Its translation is CASSAGTSGGEQYV.

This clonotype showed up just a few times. CDR3 loop: CSVGRLAGNNEQFF. In DNA, the CDR3 is TGCAGCGTTGGTCGACTAGCGGGGAACAATGAGCAGTTCTTC. V gene TRBV29-1 combines with J gene TRBJ2-1; 11 nucleotides line up with TRBD2. There are 14 residues in the CDR3. J was trimmed by 5 bases and V by 4 bases; bases with no gene match: 4. CDR1 is SQVTM, CDR2 ANQGSEA, per germline.

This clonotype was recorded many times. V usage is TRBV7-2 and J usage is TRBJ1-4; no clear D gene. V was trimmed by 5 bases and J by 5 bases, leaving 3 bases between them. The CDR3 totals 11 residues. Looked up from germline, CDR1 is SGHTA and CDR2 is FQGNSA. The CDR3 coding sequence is TGTGCCAGCAGCCCGAATGAAAAACTGTTTTTT. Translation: CASSPNEKLFF.

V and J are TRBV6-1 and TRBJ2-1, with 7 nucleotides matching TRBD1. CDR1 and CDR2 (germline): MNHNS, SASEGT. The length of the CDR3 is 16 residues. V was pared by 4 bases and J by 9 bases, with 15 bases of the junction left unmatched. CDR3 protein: CASSVNRGGYGSEQFF. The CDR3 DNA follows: TGTGCCAGCAGTGTTAATAGAGGGGGCTATGGAAGTGAGCAGTTCTTC.

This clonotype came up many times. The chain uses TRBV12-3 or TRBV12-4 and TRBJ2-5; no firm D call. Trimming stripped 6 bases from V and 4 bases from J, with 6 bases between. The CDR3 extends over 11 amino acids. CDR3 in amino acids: CASRDRETQYF. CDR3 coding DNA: TGTGCCAGCAGGGACCGAGAGACCCAGTACTTC.

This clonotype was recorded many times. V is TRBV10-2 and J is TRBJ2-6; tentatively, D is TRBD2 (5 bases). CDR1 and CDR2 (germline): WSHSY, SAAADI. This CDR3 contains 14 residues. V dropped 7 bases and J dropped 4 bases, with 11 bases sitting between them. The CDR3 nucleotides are TGCGCCAGCATTGGAGGTTCAGGGGCCAACGTCCTGACTTTC. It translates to CASIGGSGANVLTF.

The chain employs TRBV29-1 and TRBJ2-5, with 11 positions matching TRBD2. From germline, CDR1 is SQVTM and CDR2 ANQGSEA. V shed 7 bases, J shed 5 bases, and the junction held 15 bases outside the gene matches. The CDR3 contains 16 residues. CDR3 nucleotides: TGCAGCGCCTATTCGACTAGCGGGGCCTCGAGGGAGACCCAGTACTTC. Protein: CSAYSTSGASRETQYF.

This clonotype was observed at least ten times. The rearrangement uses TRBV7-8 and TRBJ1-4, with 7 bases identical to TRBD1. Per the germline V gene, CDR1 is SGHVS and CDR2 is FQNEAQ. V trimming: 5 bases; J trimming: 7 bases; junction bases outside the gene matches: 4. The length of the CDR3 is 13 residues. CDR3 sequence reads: CASSPWDSEKLFF. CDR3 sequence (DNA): TGTGCCAGCAGCCCCTGGGACAGTGAAAAACTGTTTTTT.

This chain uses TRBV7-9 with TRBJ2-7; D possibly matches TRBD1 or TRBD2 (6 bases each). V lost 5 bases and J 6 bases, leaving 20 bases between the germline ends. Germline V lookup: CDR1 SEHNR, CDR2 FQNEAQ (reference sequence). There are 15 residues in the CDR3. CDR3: CASSPPLAGDLEQYF. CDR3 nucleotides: TGTGCCAGCAGCCCCCCACTAGCAGGGGACCTCGAGCAGTACTTC.

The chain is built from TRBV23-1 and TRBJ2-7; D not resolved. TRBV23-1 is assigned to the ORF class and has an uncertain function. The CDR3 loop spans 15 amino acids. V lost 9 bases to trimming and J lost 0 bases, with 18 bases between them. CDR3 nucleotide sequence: TGCGCCAGTCTACCGAGGCCGGTCAACTCCTACGAGCAGTACGTC. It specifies CASLPRPVNSYEQYV.